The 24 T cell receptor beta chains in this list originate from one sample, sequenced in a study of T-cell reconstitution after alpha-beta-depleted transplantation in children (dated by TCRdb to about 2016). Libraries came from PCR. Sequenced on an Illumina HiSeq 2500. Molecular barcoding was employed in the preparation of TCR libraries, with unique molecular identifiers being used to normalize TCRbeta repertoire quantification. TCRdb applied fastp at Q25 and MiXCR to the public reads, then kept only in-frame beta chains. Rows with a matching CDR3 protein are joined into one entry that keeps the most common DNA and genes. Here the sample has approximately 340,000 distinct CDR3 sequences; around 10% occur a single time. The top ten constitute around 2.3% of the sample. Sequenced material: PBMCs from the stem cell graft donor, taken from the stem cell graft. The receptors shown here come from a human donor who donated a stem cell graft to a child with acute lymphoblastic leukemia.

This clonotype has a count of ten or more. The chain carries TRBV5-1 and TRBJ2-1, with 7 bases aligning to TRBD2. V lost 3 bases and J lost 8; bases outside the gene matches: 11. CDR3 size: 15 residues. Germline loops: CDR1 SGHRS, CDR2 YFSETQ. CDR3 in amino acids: CASSSDSTSGDEQFF. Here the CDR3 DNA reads TGCGCCAGCAGCTCCGACAGCACAAGCGGGGATGAGCAGTTCTTC.

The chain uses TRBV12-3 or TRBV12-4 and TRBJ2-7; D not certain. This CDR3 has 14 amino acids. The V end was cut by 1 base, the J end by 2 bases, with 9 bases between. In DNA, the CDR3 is TGTGCCAGCAGTTTAGGGGTTCCTGCCTACGAGCAGTACTTC. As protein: CASSLGVPAYEQYF.

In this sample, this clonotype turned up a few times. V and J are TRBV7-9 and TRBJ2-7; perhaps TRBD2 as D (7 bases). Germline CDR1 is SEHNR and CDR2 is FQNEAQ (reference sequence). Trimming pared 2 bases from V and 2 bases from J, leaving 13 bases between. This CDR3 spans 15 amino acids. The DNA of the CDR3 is TGTGCCAGCAGCTTACTGGGGGAGGGGGCCTACGAGCAGTACTTC. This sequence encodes CASSLLGEGAYEQYF.

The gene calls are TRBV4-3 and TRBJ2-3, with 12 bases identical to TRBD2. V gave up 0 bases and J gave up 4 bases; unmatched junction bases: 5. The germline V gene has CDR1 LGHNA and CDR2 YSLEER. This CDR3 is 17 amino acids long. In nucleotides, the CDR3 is TGCGCCAGCAGCCAAGAAGGACTAGCGGGACTGTCAGATACGCAGTATTTT. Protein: CASSQEGLAGLSDTQYF.

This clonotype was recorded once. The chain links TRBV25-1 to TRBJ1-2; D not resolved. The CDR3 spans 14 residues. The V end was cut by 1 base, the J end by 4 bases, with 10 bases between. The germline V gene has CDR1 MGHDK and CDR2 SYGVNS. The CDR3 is CASSELGWGYGYTF. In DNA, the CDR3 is TGTGCCAGCAGTGAATTAGGCTGGGGCTATGGCTACACCTTC.

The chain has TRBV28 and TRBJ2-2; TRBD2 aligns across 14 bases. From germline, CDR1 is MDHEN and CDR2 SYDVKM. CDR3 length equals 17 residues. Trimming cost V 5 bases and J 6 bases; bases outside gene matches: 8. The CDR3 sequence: CASSGGLAGELAGELFF. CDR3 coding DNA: TGTGCCAGCAGTGGGGGACTAGCGGGAGAATTGGCCGGGGAGCTGTTTTTT.

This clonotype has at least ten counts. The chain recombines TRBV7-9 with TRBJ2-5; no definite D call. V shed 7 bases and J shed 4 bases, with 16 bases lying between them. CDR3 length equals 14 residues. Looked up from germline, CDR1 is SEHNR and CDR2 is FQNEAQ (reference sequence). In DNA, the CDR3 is TGTGCCAGCACCTGGACCACAACCCCAGAGACCCAGTACTTC. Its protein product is CASTWTTTPETQYF.

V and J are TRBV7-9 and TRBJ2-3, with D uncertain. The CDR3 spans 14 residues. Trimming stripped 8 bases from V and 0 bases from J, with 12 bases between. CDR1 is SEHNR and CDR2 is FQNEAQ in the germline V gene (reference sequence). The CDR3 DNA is TGTGCCAGCTACCTCCGAGGCAGCACAGATACGCAGTATTTT. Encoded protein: CASYLRGSTDTQYF.

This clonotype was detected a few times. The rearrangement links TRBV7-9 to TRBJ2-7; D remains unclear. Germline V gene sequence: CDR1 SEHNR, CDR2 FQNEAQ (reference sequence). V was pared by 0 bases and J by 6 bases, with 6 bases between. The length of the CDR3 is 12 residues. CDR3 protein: CASSLAHTEQYF. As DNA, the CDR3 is TGTGCCAGCAGCTTAGCGCACACCGAGCAGTACTTC.

The CDR3 DNA follows: TGCAGTGCCCGACCCCGGTTTGCGGGAGGACCCACAGATACGCAGTATTTT. Translating it yields CSARPRFAGGPTDTQYF. The V call is TRBV20-1, the J call TRBJ2-3; 8 bases agree with TRBD2. This CDR3 has 17 residues. In germline, CDR1 is DFQATT, CDR2 SNEGSKA (reference sequence). Germline trimming cut 6 bases from V and 2 bases from J; bases unmatched to any gene: 16.

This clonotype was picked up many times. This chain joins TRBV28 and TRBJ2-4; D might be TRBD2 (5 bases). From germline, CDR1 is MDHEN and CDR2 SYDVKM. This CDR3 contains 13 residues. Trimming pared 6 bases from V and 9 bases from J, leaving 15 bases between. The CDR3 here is CASRQTLEGIQYF. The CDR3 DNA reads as TGTGCCAGCAGACAGACACTTGAGGGCATTCAGTACTTC.

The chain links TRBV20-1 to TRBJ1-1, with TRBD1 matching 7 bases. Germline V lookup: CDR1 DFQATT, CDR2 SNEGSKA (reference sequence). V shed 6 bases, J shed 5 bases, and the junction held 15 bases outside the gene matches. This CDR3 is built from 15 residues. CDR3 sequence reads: CSAASLTGKETEAFF. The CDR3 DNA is TGCAGTGCAGCCAGCCTGACAGGGAAGGAGACTGAAGCTTTCTTT.

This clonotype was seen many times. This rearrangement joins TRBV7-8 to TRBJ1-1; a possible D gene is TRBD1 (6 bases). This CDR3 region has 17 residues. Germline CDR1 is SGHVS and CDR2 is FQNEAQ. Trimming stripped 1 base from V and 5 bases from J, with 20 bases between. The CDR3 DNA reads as TGTGCCAGCAGCTTAGGGCTCGGGGGGCACGGCGGGACTGAAGCTTTCTTT. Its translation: CASSLGLGGHGGTEAFF.

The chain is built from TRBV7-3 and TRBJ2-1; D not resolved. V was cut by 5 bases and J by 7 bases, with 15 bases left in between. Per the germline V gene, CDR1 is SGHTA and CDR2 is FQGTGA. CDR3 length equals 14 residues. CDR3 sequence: CASSVGQIGNEQFF. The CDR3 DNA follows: TGTGCCAGCAGCGTAGGGCAGATAGGTAATGAGCAGTTCTTC.

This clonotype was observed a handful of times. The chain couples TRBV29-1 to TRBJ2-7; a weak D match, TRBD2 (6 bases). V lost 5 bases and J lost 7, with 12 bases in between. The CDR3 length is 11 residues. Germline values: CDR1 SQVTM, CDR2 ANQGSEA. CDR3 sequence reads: CSVLDGGEQYF. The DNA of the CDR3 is TGCAGCGTTCTTGACGGAGGGGAGCAGTACTTC.

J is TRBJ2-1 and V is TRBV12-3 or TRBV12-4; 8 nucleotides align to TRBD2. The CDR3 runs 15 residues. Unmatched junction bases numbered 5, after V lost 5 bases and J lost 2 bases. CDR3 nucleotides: TGTGCCAGCAGTCCCCGGACTAGCCCCTACAATGAGCAGTTCTTC. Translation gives CASSPRTSPYNEQFF.

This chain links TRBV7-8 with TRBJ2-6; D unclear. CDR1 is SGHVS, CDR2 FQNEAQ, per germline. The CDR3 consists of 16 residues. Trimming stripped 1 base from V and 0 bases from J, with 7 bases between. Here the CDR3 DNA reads TGTGCCAGCAGCTTAGATGAAGGCTCTGGGGCCAACGTCCTGACTTTC. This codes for CASSLDEGSGANVLTF. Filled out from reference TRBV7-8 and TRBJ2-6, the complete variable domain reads GAGVSQSPRYKVAKRGQDVALRCDPISGHVSLFWYQQALGQGPEFLTYFQNEAQLDKSGLPSDRFFAERPEGSVSTLKIQRTQQEDSAVYLCASSLDEGSGANVLTFGAGSRLTVL.

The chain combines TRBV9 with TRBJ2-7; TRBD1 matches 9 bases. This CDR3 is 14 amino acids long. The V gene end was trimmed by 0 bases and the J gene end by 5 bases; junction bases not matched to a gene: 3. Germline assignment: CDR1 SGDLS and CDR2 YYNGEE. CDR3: CASSVGQGVDEQYF. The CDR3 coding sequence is TGTGCCAGCAGCGTAGGACAGGGGGTCGACGAGCAGTACTTC. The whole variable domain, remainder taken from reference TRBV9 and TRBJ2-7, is DSGVTQTPKHLITATGQRVTLRCSPRSGDLSVYWYQQSLDQGLQFLIQYYNGEERAKGNILERFSAQQFPDLHSELNLSSLELGDSALYFCASSVGQGVDEQYFGPGTRLTVT.

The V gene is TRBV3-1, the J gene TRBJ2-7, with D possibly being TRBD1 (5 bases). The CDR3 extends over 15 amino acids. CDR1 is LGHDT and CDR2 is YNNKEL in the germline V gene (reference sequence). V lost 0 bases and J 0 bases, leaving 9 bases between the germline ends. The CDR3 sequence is CASSQDATGSYEQYF. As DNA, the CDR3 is TGTGCCAGCAGCCAAGATGCCACAGGCTCCTACGAGCAGTACTTC.

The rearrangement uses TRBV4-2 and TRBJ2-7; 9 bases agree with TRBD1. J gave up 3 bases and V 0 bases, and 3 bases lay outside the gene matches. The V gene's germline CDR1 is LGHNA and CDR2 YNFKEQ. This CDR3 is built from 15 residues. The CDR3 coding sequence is TGTGCCAGCAGCCAAGATCAGGGACAGGGCTACGAGCAGTACTTC. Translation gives CASSQDQGQGYEQYF.

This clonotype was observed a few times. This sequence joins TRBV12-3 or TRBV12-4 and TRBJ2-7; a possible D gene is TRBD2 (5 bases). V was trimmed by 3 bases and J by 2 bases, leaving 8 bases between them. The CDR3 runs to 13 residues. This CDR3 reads CASSFGEPYEQYF. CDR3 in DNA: TGTGCCAGCAGTTTTGGGGAGCCCTACGAGCAGTACTTC.

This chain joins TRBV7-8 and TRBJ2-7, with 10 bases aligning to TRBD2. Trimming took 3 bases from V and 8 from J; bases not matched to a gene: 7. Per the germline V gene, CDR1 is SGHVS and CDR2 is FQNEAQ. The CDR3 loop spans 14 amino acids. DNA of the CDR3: TGTGCCAGCAGCTTTTCTAGCGGGAGATCCCAGCAGTACTTC. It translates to CASSFSSGRSQQYF.

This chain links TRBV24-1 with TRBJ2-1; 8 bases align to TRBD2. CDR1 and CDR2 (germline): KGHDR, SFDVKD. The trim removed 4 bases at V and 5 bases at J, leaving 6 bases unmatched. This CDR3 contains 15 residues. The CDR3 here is CATSDPGLGDNEQFF. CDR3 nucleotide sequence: TGTGCCACCAGTGACCCGGGACTAGGGGACAATGAGCAGTTCTTC.

The CDR3 protein is CASSLQIYEQYF. CDR3 nucleotides: TGTGCCAGCAGCTTACAAATCTACGAGCAGTACTTC. This chain connects TRBV7-2 to TRBJ2-7; D remains ambiguous. Trimming stripped 2 bases from V and 3 bases from J, with 5 bases between. The CDR3 has 12 residues. Germline V lookup: CDR1 SGHTA, CDR2 FQGNSA.